The rows below give T cell receptor beta chains drawn from one sample of a study of naive and memory T cell subsets. MiXCR, applied by TCRdb to the 5' RACE reads, yields one record per CDR3 protein. The sample contains about 26,000 distinct CDR3 sequences, approximately 22% of which appear only once. The receptors were gathered from a female donor in good health. CDR3s include the opening cysteine and the closing phenylalanine or tryptophan. A D gene is named only where the DNA matches it firmly. Clone size is shown for a subset of rows, as once, few, many or a class of expanded clone.

TRBV6-5,.,TRBJ2-7,many,TGTGCCAGCAGTTACTCGGTAGGGGAGACCTACGAGCAGTACTTC,CASSYSVGETYEQYF
TRBV19,TRBD1,TRBJ1-4,many,TGTGCCAGTAGCCACCGGGACAGGGTTGTTGAAAAACTGTTTTTT,CASSHRDRVVEKLFF
TRBV20-1,.,TRBJ1-1,.,TGCAGTGCTCCCCTGGCGGGCATGCGTGCTTTCTTT,CSAPLAGMRAFF
TRBV24-1,.,TRBJ2-3,medium-sized,TGTGCCACCAGTGATCCCAGCACAGATACGCAGTATTTT,CATSDPSTDTQYF
TRBV12-3/TRBV12-4,TRBD2,TRBJ2-1,many,TGTGCCAGCAGGCTAGCGGGGGGGAGCTCCTACAATGAGCAGTTCTTC,CASRLAGGSSYNEQFF
TRBV7-8,.,TRBJ2-5,few,TGTGCCAGCAGCCCCACACGAGGGGAGACCCAGTACTTC,CASSPTRGETQYF
TRBV30,TRBD2,TRBJ2-1,many,TGTGCCTGGAGTGATAGACCGCTAGCGGGACGCTTCTTC,CAWSDRPLAGRFF
TRBV28,.,TRBJ2-1,.,TGTGCCAGCAGCCAAAGAGGGGTTCTGCAGTTCTTC,CASSQRGVLQFF
TRBV28,.,TRBJ2-6,.,TGTGCCAGCAGTTTACCCAGGGCTGGGGCCAACGTCCTGACTTTC,CASSLPRAGANVLTF
TRBV20-1,TRBD2,TRBJ2-1,few,TGCAGTGCTAGGAGCGGAGCGGGAGGGCCATACAATGAGCAGTTCTTC,CSARSGAGGPYNEQFF
TRBV29-1,.,TRBJ2-7,many,TGCAGCGTTGGTGGGCAGGGGTGGGAGCAGTACTTC,CSVGGQGWEQYF
TRBV20-1,.,TRBJ1-1,.,TGCAGTGCTACCGACGGGGACACTCACACTGAAGCTTTCTTT,CSATDGDTHTEAFF
TRBV20-1,.,TRBJ2-7,once,TGCAGTGCTAGAGATCTTGGTAAGGGCTTCGAGCAGTACTTC,CSARDLGKGFEQYF
TRBV10-2,.,TRBJ2-5,.,TGCGCCAGCAGTGAGTCATATTCAGACTGGCAAGAGACCCAGTACTTC,CASSESYSDWQETQYF
TRBV7-2,.,TRBJ2-7,.,TGTGCCAGCAGCTTAGTGACCGAGCAGTACTTC,CASSLVTEQYF
TRBV2,.,TRBJ1-5,many,TGTGCCAGCAGTGAAGCGATAGAAGATAGCAATCAGCCCCAGCATTTT,CASSEAIEDSNQPQHF
TRBV5-1,.,TRBJ2-1,.,TGCGCCAGCAGCCGAGAAGGTCACGACAATGAGCAGTTCTTC,CASSREGHDNEQFF
TRBV20-1,TRBD1,TRBJ2-2,.,TGCAGTGCTAGTCGTGGTTGGGACAGGGGAACCGGGGAGCTGTTTTTT,CSASRGWDRGTGELFF
TRBV7-2,TRBD2,TRBJ2-3,.,TGTGCCAGCAGCTTATTTAGCGGGAGTTCCGATACGCAGTATTTT,CASSLFSGSSDTQYF
TRBV20-1,.,TRBJ2-5,many,TGCAGTGCTCATAGCGGGGCAGGGGGACTAACCCCACAAGAGACCCAGTACTTC,CSAHSGAGGLTPQETQYF